A selection of T cell receptor beta chains follows, all from one sample in a study of T cell responses to AZD1222 COVID-19 vaccine. The assay was immunoSEQ multiplex PCR, and TCRdb's table has in-frame clones only and misses some. In the table there are some 140,000 clones, roughly 91% of which are singletons. The sample was peripheral blood, taken 28 days after the second AZD1222 dose. These TCRs come from an adult who received the AZD1222 COVID-19 vaccine. Both conserved end residues are part of each CDR3. The D gene is left open where the match is weak. Clone size, where shown, is once, few, many, or a class for clones that have expanded.

J: TRBJ2-1; size: NA; V: TRBV28; D: NA; DNA: TGTGCCAGCAGTTTATCCCGTGAGCAGTTCTTC; CDR3: CASSLSREQFF
J: TRBJ2-3; size: NA; V: TRBV2; D: NA; DNA: TGTGCCAGCATTACTTTCGGGTACTCCGCAGATACGCAGTATTTT; CDR3: CASITFGYSADTQYF
J: TRBJ1-3; size: once; V: TRBV19; D: NA; DNA: TGTGCCAGTAGTAGGGTAAGACAGCCTATCTCTGGAAACACCATATATTTT; CDR3: CASSRVRQPISGNTIYF
J: TRBJ1-2; size: NA; V: TRBV3-1/TRBV3-2; D: NA; DNA: TGTGCCAGCAACCAAGATCTTTTAAGGAGTCAGGGCTACACCTTC; CDR3: CASNQDLLRSQGYTF
J: TRBJ2-2; size: NA; V: TRBV21-1; D: NA; DNA: TGTGCCAGCAGCAAAGATGGTCCGGGACCGGGGACCGGGGAGCTGTTTTTT; CDR3: CASSKDGPGPGTGELFF
J: TRBJ2-3; size: NA; V: TRBV7-3; D: TRBD1; DNA: TGTGCCAGCAGCTCCGCCACCGGGACAGGGAATACGCAGTATTTT; CDR3: CASSSATGTGNTQYF
J: TRBJ2-3; size: NA; V: TRBV2; D: NA; DNA: TGTGCCAGCAGTCCCCCCCTAGATACGCAGTATTTT; CDR3: CASSPPLDTQYF
J: TRBJ1-2; size: NA; V: TRBV30; D: NA; DNA: TGTGCCTGCCCCCACCAGGGAACTCCCTATGGCTACACCTTC; CDR3: CACPHQGTPYGYTF
J: TRBJ1-1; size: NA; V: TRBV7-9; D: NA; DNA: TGTGCCAGCAGCTTATCTGGTGGGAACACTGAAGCTTTCTTT; CDR3: CASSLSGGNTEAFF
J: TRBJ1-1; size: NA; V: TRBV19; D: NA; DNA: TGTGCCAGTAGTTCAGGCGGGCCGGACACTGAAGCTTTCTTT; CDR3: CASSSGGPDTEAFF
J: TRBJ2-5; size: NA; V: TRBV18; D: TRBD1; DNA: TGTGCCAGCTCACTGCTGGGACAGGGTGGAGAGACCCAGTACTTC; CDR3: CASSLLGQGGETQYF
J: TRBJ2-3; size: NA; V: TRBV27; D: TRBD2; DNA: TGTGCCAGCAGTTTATGGGCTAGCGGGGGGGCAGATACGCAGTATTTT; CDR3: CASSLWASGGADTQYF
J: TRBJ2-1; size: once; V: TRBV29-1; D: NA; DNA: TGCAGCGTGGCAAAGGGGGGCAATGAGCAGTTCTTC; CDR3: CSVAKGGNEQFF
J: TRBJ1-2; size: NA; V: TRBV25-1; D: NA; DNA: TGTGCCAGCAGTGAACCCCAGTCAATCGGAGGCAGCTATGGCTACACCTTC; CDR3: CASSEPQSIGGSYGYTF
J: TRBJ2-5; size: NA; V: TRBV7-6; D: NA; DNA: TGTGCCAGCAGCTTATTGCCCCGAGAGACCCAGTACTTC; CDR3: CASSLLPRETQYF
J: TRBJ1-2; size: NA; V: TRBV2; D: TRBD1; DNA: TGTGCCAGCAGTGAAGCGCAGGGGGGGCATGGCTACACCTTC; CDR3: CASSEAQGGHGYTF
J: TRBJ2-1; size: once; V: TRBV19; D: TRBD2; DNA: TGTGCCAGTAGTCTTAGCGGGGGGCTCCACAATGAGCAGTTCTTC; CDR3: CASSLSGGLHNEQFF
J: TRBJ1-6; size: NA; V: TRBV28; D: TRBD1; DNA: TGTGCCAGCAGTTTACACAGGGGGCATTCACCCCTCCACTTT; CDR3: CASSLHRGHSPLHF
J: TRBJ2-3; size: NA; V: TRBV14; D: TRBD2; DNA: TGTGCCAGCAGCCAAGGGTTAGCGGGGGACGGGAATACGCAGTATTTT; CDR3: CASSQGLAGDGNTQYF
J: TRBJ2-1; size: NA; V: TRBV11-3; D: NA; DNA: TGTGCCAGCAGCTCCGTTTGGGGGGTTACAAATGAGCAGTTCTTC; CDR3: CASSSVWGVTNEQFF